This T cell receptor beta chain was recorded in a study of radiotherapy plus CTLA-4 blockade in lung cancer. With regard to this clone: What it binds is unknown. Other DNA sequences in this specimen translate into the identical CDR3.

This CDR3 has 13 amino acids. V lost 7 bases to trimming and J lost 7 bases; unmatched junction nucleotides: 9. Germline assignment: CDR1 MDHEN and CDR2 SYDVKM. The assay was immunoSEQ multiplex PCR, and TCRdb's table has in-frame clones only and misses some. The repertoire holds 70,000 to 90,000 clones, with approximately 80% as singletons. Study-level findings and limits: In blood, tumor-derived TCR clones expanded after radiotherapy plus ipilimumab.

Sequencing used peripheral blood, obtained from a patient treated with radiotherapy plus ipilimumab. This chain links TRBV28 with TRBJ1-2, with 7 nucleotides matching TRBD1. This receptor was identified in a human donor with non-small cell lung cancer who had stable disease on radiotherapy plus ipilimumab. The CDR3 region has the DNA TGTGCCAGCACTCAAACAGGGGCCCCTGGCTACACCTTC. Translating gives CASTQTGAPGYTF.